These 5 T cell receptor beta chains originate from one sample sequenced in a study of spatial heterogeneity in lung cancer. Overall study findings and caveats: Within tumors, counts of expanded alpha and beta TCRs tracked tumor mutation counts.

TCRdb reprocessed the 5' RACE reads via MiXCR and lists one record per CDR3 protein. This sample has about 100,000 distinct CDR3 sequences, with approximately 4.7% found just once. These receptors are not linked to any known antigen. The time point is: sample taken at primary tumor resection. The sample here was lung tumor tissue, taken at surgery. Receptor source: a male donor with early-stage non-small cell lung cancer.

This clonotype was observed many times. The chain carries TRBV28 and TRBJ1-5, with 7 bases that match TRBD1. The CDR3 loop spans 14 amino acids. From germline, CDR1 is MDHEN and CDR2 SYDVKM. Losses at the gene ends were 4 bases for V and 5 bases for J; bases not matched to a gene: 5. CDR3 sequence (DNA): TGTGCCAGCAGTTCTCAGACAGGGCATCAGCCCCAGCATTTT. This translates into CASSSQTGHQPQHF.

As regards this clonotype: Compared with germline, one end of the junction differs, possibly owing to a read error. The chain links TRBV6-1 to TRBJ1-1; unclear D gene. This CDR3 spans 11 amino acids. The germline CDR1 and CDR2 sequences are MNHNS and SASEGT. This CDR3 is CASTVNTKAFF. DNA of the CDR3: TGTGCCAGCACAGTGAACACTAAAGCTTTCTTT.

This chain joins TRBV12-3 or TRBV12-4 and TRBJ2-2, with 7 bases matching TRBD2. V shed 4 bases and J 3 bases; nucleotides not matched to a gene: 5. The CDR3 sequence is 15 residues long. CDR3 in DNA: TGTGCCAGCAGTTACGGTAGCGGGTACACCGGGGAGCTGTTTTTT. Its protein is CASSYGSGYTGELFF.

This clonotype was recorded many times. CDR3: CASSLDQGGAVYRDYGYTF. Here the CDR3 DNA reads TGTGCCAGCAGCTTGGACCAGGGGGGCGCAGTCTATCGGGACTATGGCTACACCTTC. This chain connects TRBV5-4 to TRBJ1-2, with 7 bases identical to TRBD1. Germline V gene lookup returns CDR1 SGHNT and CDR2 YYREEE (reference sequence). V was clipped by 0 bases and J by 3 bases; unmatched bases: 17. The CDR3 runs 19 residues.

There are many counts of this clonotype. CDR3 bases: TGCGCCAGCAGCAGAAGCGGGATTGGCACAGATACGCAGTATTTT. Its protein product is CASSRSGIGTDTQYF. This chain joins TRBV5-1 and TRBJ2-3; 7 nucleotides match TRBD2. The V gene's germline CDR1 is SGHRS and CDR2 YFSETQ. The V segment lost 4 bases and the J segment 1 base; nucleotides outside the gene matches: 6. The CDR3 totals 15 residues.